The 22 T cell receptor beta chains given below trace back to one sample, sequenced in a study of blood T cell repertoires in COVID-19. The protocol was immunoSEQ multiplex PCR, while the TCRdb copy is restricted to in-frame clones and leaves out a portion. The sample holds roughly 200,000 clones, around 81% seen once. The specimen sequenced was peripheral blood. These receptors were obtained from a woman between 40 and 55 years old with COVID-19, enrolled during active disease.

The rearrangement joins TRBV3-1 (or the pseudogene TRBV3-2) to TRBJ2-5; 9 nucleotides line up with TRBD1. The germline gives CDR1 LGHDT, CDR2 YNNKEL (reference sequence). V shed 1 base, J shed 5 bases, and the junction held 8 bases outside the gene matches. CDR3 length: 16 amino acids. CDR3 loop: CASSQGRGTGRETQYF. The CDR3 coding sequence is TGTGCCAGCAGCCAAGGACGCGGGACAGGGCGGGAGACCCAGTACTTC.

The gene calls are TRBV5-1 and TRBJ2-2, with TRBD2 identical over 7 bases. V was pared by 0 bases and J by 1 base, with 3 bases of the junction left unmatched. Germline V lookup: CDR1 SGHRS, CDR2 YFSETQ. The CDR3 is made up of 16 amino acids. The CDR3 spells CASSLASGENTGELFF. In DNA form, the CDR3 reads TGCGCCAGCAGCTTGGCGAGCGGGGAGAACACCGGGGAGCTGTTTTTT.

V and J are TRBV11-2 and TRBJ1-5, with D possibly being TRBD1 (5 bases). Trimming left V 5 bases short and J 7 bases short, with 18 bases between. This CDR3 contains 15 residues. Looked up from germline, CDR1 is SGHAT and CDR2 is FQNNGV. CDR3 bases: TGTGCCAGCAGCCCGTCGGGGGGTATGGTCCAGCCCCAGCATTTT. Translating gives CASSPSGGMVQPQHF.

The chain combines TRBV28 with TRBJ2-2; 7 bases line up with TRBD2. V dropped 4 bases and J dropped 0; count of bases not matched to a gene: 2. CDR1 and CDR2 (germline): MDHEN, SYDVKM. The CDR3 loop spans 15 amino acids. The CDR3, as DNA: TGTGCCAGCAGTTCGAGCGGGGCGAACACCGGGGAGCTGTTTTTT. Translating it yields CASSSSGANTGELFF. Drawing the rest from reference TRBV28 and TRBJ2-2, the complete variable domain is DVKVTQSSRYLVKRTGEKVFLECVQDMDHENMFWYRQDPGLGLRLIYFSYDVKMKEKGDIPEGYSVSREKKERFSLILESASTNQTSMYLCASSSSGANTGELFFGEGSRLTVL.

This chain links TRBV4-1 with TRBJ1-1, with D maybe TRBD1 (5 bases). V was clipped by 0 bases and J by 4 bases, with 12 bases between them. Germline CDR1 MGHRA, CDR2 YSYEKL. The CDR3 has 15 residues. CDR3 sequence: CASSQDWGGFTEAFF. CDR3 DNA: TGCGCCAGCAGCCAAGATTGGGGGGGATTCACTGAAGCTTTCTTT.

This rearrangement joins TRBV2 to TRBJ2-3; perhaps TRBD2 as D (6 bases). Per germline, CDR1 SNHLY and CDR2 FYNNEI. This CDR3 spans 12 amino acids. Trimming stripped 4 bases from V and 11 bases from J, with 13 bases between. The CDR3 loop is CASSGEVPRQYF. In DNA, the CDR3 is TGTGCCAGCAGTGGGGAGGTCCCGAGGCAGTATTTT. Full variable domain (remainder filled in from reference TRBV2 and TRBJ2-3): EPEVTQTPSHQVTQMGQEVILRCVPISNHLYFYWYRQILGQKVEFLVSFYNNEISEKSEIFDDQFSVERPDGSNFTLKIRSTKLEDSAMYFCASSGEVPRQYFGPGTRLTVL.

The chain couples TRBV18 to TRBJ1-3; 9 bases agree with TRBD1. V dropped 7 bases and J dropped 0; count of bases not matched to a gene: 16. This CDR3 spans 19 amino acids. Germline CDR1 reads KGHSH; CDR2 reads LQKENI. For the CDR3, the DNA is TGTGCCAGCTTTACCGGGACAGGGCGCAATCCTTCCTCTGGAAACACCATATATTTT. It is translated as CASFTGTGRNPSSGNTIYF.

This clone was seen a handful of times. The V and J genes are TRBV2 and TRBJ2-2; the D is unclear. Per the germline V gene, CDR1 is SNHLY and CDR2 is FYNNEI. Trimming removed 1 base from V and 4 bases from J, with 10 bases in between. The CDR3 runs to 15 residues. CDR3 DNA: TGTGCCAGCAGTGAAGGTAGTCTAAGCACCGGGGAGCTGTTTTTT. This gives the protein CASSEGSLSTGELFF.

The chain recombines TRBV24-1 with TRBJ2-1; weak D call: TRBD2 (6 bases). This CDR3 has 15 residues. Trimming removed 2 bases from V and 4 bases from J, with 11 bases in between. In germline, CDR1 is KGHDR, CDR2 SFDVKD. In nucleotides, the CDR3 is TGTGCCACCAGTGATTCGGTCGGGACTTACAATGAGCAGTTCTTC. The encoded protein is CATSDSVGTYNEQFF.

This chain joins TRBV19 and TRBJ1-2; 7 nucleotides line up with TRBD1. Germline loops: CDR1 LNHDA, CDR2 SQIVND (reference sequence). Unmatched junction bases numbered 6, after V lost 5 bases and J lost 0 bases. The CDR3 loop spans 15 amino acids. Written as DNA, the CDR3 is TGTGCCAGTAGTCGTGGGACAGCCGCTAACTATGGCTACACCTTC. Encoded protein: CASSRGTAANYGYTF. The whole variable domain, remainder taken from reference TRBV19 and TRBJ1-2, is DGGITQSPKYLFRKEGQNVTLSCEQNLNHDAMYWYRQDPGQGLRLIYYSQIVNDFQKGDIAEGYSVSREKKESFPLTVTSAQKNPTAFYLCASSRGTAANYGYTFGSGTRLTVV.

This sequence joins TRBV20-1 and TRBJ2-7; 9 bases agree with TRBD2. Germline-derived CDR1 and CDR2 are DFQATT and SNEGSKA (reference sequence). CDR3 length: 13 amino acids. Trimming cost V 3 bases and J 7 bases; bases outside gene matches: 7. In DNA, the CDR3 is TGCAGTGCTAGTAGGCGGGAGGGGAGGGAGCAGTACTTC. Translating it yields CSASRREGREQYF.

The chain employs TRBV11-2 and TRBJ2-5, with 13 bases lining up with TRBD2. The trim removed 5 bases at V and 5 bases at J, leaving 5 bases unmatched. Germline V gene lookup returns CDR1 SGHAT and CDR2 FQNNGV. CDR3 length: 15 amino acids. The CDR3 nucleotides read TGTGCCAGCAGCCAGACTAGCGGGGGGTTGGAGACCCAGTACTTC. It specifies CASSQTSGGLETQYF.

This clone was observed a few times. This same CDR3 is encoded by further DNA sequences in the sample. The chain joins TRBV6-5 to TRBJ2-7; tentative D call: TRBD2 (5 bases). Germline values: CDR1 MNHEY, CDR2 SVGAGI. The CDR3 spans 11 residues. The V gene lost 2 bases and the J gene lost 7 bases, with 6 bases spanning the gap. The CDR3 reads CASSYEREQYF. The CDR3 nucleotides are TGTGCCAGCAGTTACGAGCGGGAGCAGTACTTC.

The chain joins TRBV9 to TRBJ2-1, with TRBD2 matching 9 bases. After removal of 4 bases from V and 7 bases from J, the junction contained 18 bases not matched to a gene. Germline lookup yields CDR1 SGDLS and CDR2 YYNGEE. This CDR3 is 18 amino acids long. The CDR3 DNA follows: TGTGCCAGCAGCTCGCACCCTGGGGCGGGGGGGCCGGATAATGAGCAGTTCTTC. Amino acids: CASSSHPGAGGPDNEQFF.

This clone was observed a few times. The gene calls are TRBV6-2 or TRBV6-3 and TRBJ1-4; TRBD1 is a possible D gene (5 bases). The CDR3 length is 14 residues. CDR1 is MNHEY, CDR2 SVGEGT, per germline. Trimming took 5 bases from V and 0 from J, leaving 7 bases between them. CDR3 sequence (DNA): TGTGCCAGCAGTCCGACAGCAACTAATGAAAAACTGTTTTTT. Encoded protein: CASSPTATNEKLFF.

This clone occurred a few times. The V gene is TRBV28, the J gene TRBJ2-1; 8 bases fit TRBD2. Germline lookup yields CDR1 MDHEN and CDR2 SYDVKM. The CDR3 totals 14 residues. With V trimmed by 8 bases and J by 5 bases, 8 bases remained unmatched. This CDR3 is CASRSGTRNNEQFF. The CDR3 bases are TGTGCCAGCCGATCCGGGACTAGAAACAATGAGCAGTTCTTC.

This clone was recorded once. The chain links TRBV10-3 to TRBJ1-4, with 7 nucleotides matching TRBD1. This CDR3 has 13 amino acids. V was clipped by 9 bases and J by 4 bases; unmatched bases: 5. Looked up from germline, CDR1 is ENHRY and CDR2 is SYGVKD. In DNA, the CDR3 is TGTGCCATGCGGGACAGCGGTAATGAAAAACTGTTTTTT. It encodes CAMRDSGNEKLFF.

The sample holds a few counts of this clone. The chain has TRBV7-2 and TRBJ1-2; TRBD1 aligns across 8 bases. V lost 4 bases to trimming and J lost 8 bases; unmatched junction nucleotides: 9. The germline V gene encodes CDR1 SGHTA and CDR2 FQGNSA. This CDR3 has 14 amino acids. As DNA, the CDR3 is TGTGCCAGCAGCTCAAGCCCGACAGGGGTCGGCTACACCTTC. Its translation: CASSSSPTGVGYTF.

The V call is TRBV19, the J call TRBJ2-6; 7 bases are shared with TRBD1. Germline V CDR1 and CDR2: LNHDA, SQIVND (reference sequence). The V gene end was trimmed by 7 bases and the J gene end by 0 bases; junction bases not matched to a gene: 9. The CDR3 consists of 17 residues. The CDR3 nucleotides read TGTGCCAGTACCACGTCGGGACAGTTCTCTGGGGCCAACGTCCTGACTTTC. Residues: CASTTSGQFSGANVLTF.

The chain uses TRBV7-6 and TRBJ2-2, with TRBD1 identical over 11 bases. Germline V gives CDR1 SGHVS, CDR2 FNYEAQ. The CDR3 covers 15 residues. Trimming cost V 0 bases and J 7 bases; bases outside gene matches: 1. The CDR3 loop reads CASSLAGQGVGELFF. CDR3 nucleotides: TGTGCCAGCAGCTTAGCGGGACAGGGGGTCGGGGAGCTGTTTTTT. Full variable domain (rest looked up from reference TRBV7-6 and TRBJ2-2): GAGVSQSPRYKVTKRGQDVALRCDPISGHVSLYWYRQALGQGPEFLTYFNYEAQQDKSGLPNDRFSAERPEGSISTLTIQRTEQRDSAMYRCASSLAGQGVGELFFGEGSRLTVL.

The DNA for the CDR3 is TGTGCCAGCAGCTTCCGGGGGGGCTACAATGAGCAGTTCTTC. Residues: CASSFRGGYNEQFF. The J gene is TRBJ2-1, the V gene TRBV11-3; 8 nucleotides match TRBD2. Germline CDR1 SGHNT, CDR2 YENEEA. The V and J ends lost 3 bases and 3 bases, in that order; junction bases with no gene match: 1. CDR3 length: 14 residues. Drawing the rest from reference TRBV11-3 and TRBJ2-1, the complete variable domain is EAGVVQSPRYKIIEKKQPVAFWCNPISGHNTLYWYLQNLGQGPELLIRYENEEAVDDSQLPKDRFSAERLKGVDSTLKIQPAELGDSAVYLCASSFRGGYNEQFFGPGTRLTVL.

This clone appeared once. This rearrangement joins TRBV11-2 to TRBJ2-3; D not resolved. CDR1 is SGHAT, CDR2 FQNNGV, per germline. The CDR3 runs 14 residues. V lost 1 base and J 2 bases, leaving 7 bases between the germline ends. CDR3 nucleotide sequence: TGTGCCAGCAGCTTAGGGCGGTACACAGATACGCAGTATTTT. Its protein product is CASSLGRYTDTQYF.